This T cell receptor (beta chain) was retrieved from a study of OX40 agonist ivuxolimab in advanced cancers. Study-level background: Patients received the agonistic anti-OX40 (CD134) antibody ivuxolimab. A male proportion of approximately 83% was recorded, with mean age around 60 years and range about 23 to 80.

Regarding the study as a whole: No determination was made of the antigen specificity of the expanded peripheral T cells.

This table comes from immunoSEQ multiplex PCR, and its TCRdb copy is limited to in-frame clones, with some not included. This sample has roughly 66,000 clones, with approximately 85% found just once. In this sample, this clone turned up once. Antigen: not known. The clonotype was recovered from an adult with an advanced solid tumor such as melanoma, head and neck, liver or kidney cancer. Material: CD4+ or CD8+ T cells sorted from blood, obtained in a trial of the OX40 agonist ivuxolimab.

The CDR3 protein is CASSLPGTGVSTGELFF. CDR3 bases: TGTGCCAGCAGCTTGCCCGGGACAGGGGTGAGCACCGGGGAGCTGTTTTTT. This sequence joins TRBV5-4 and TRBJ2-2; 10 bases are a match to TRBD1. The germline gives CDR1 SGHNT, CDR2 YYREEE (reference sequence). This CDR3 spans 17 amino acids. V shed 1 base, J shed 4 bases, and the junction held 7 bases outside the gene matches.